This TCR beta chain emerged from a study of shared clonotypes between healthy human individuals. Using immunoSEQ multiplex PCR, the repertoire was profiled, and TCRdb retains in-frame clones only, with some absent. The sample comprises just over 2,000,000 clones, roughly 95% of which are singletons, and 0.1% to 0.15% rests with the top ten. Naive CD4+ cells were CD45RA-selected; the remaining cells were memory. The V and J ends lost 0 bases and 5 bases respectively, with 13 bases between them. The CDR3 has 15 residues. Germline V lookup: CDR1 SGHNT, CDR2 YENEEA. The sequencing input was naive CD4+ T cells sorted from blood. Subset in this sample: CD45RA+ positively selected. V and J are TRBV11-3 and TRBJ2-5; D gene unclear. This clonotype was sampled from a man aged 18 to 29 in good health. The CDR3 coding sequence is TGTGCCAGCAGCTTAGATGGCGGCAGGTCCGAGACCCAGTACTTC. This codes for CASSLDGGRSETQYF.